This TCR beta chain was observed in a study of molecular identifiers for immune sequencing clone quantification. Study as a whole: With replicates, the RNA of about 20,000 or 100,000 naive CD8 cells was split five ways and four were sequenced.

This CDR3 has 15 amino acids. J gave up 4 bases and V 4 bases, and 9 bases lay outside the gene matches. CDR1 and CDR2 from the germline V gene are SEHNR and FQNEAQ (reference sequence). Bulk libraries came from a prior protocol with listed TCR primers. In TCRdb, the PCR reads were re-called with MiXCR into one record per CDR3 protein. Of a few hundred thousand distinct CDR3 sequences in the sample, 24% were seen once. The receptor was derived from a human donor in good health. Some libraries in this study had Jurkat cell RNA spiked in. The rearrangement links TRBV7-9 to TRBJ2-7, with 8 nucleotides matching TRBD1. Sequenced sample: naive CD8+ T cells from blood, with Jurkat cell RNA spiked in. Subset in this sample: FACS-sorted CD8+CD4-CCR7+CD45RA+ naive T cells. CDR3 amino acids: CASSYPDREVYEQYF. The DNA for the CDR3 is TGTGCCAGCAGCTACCCGGACAGGGAGGTATACGAGCAGTACTTC.